This T cell receptor (beta chain) emerged from a study of regulatory T cells in long-lasting Graves disease. Study-level results: Whereas new patients shared about 980 public clonotypes, persistent patients shared more, at 2,741.

There are many counts of this clonotype. The antigen is not known. For TCR beta, libraries came from iRepertoire HTBI primers and Arm-PCR of CDR3 regions. TCRdb re-analysed the multiplex PCR reads in MiXCR, keeping a single row per CDR3 protein. In the table there are hundreds of thousands of distinct CDR3 sequences, approximately 13% of which are singletons. This CDR3 comprises 14 residues. The germline V gene has CDR1 SGHKS and CDR2 YYEKEE (reference sequence). Trimming stripped 4 bases from V and 1 base from J, with 11 bases between. Described time point: newly diagnosed GD, antithyroid drugs for less than 3 months. RNA isolated from PBMCs was used to make the TCR library. The same data also went into a second study, on T cells in Graves' hyperthyroidism and ophthalmopathy. That publication notes: Most thyroid clonotypes with frequency above 0.001 were detected in blood.

The input for sequencing was peripheral blood mononuclear cells (PBMCs), taken at new diagnosis, from a patient treated with antithyroid drugs. This clonotype was obtained from a man aged 30 to 39 with Graves disease. V gene TRBV5-5 combines with J gene TRBJ1-1; possibly TRBD1 for D (5 bases). DNA of the CDR3: TGTGCCAGCAGCCCTGATGGACAGAACACTGAAGCTTTCTTT. Encoded protein: CASSPDGQNTEAFF.